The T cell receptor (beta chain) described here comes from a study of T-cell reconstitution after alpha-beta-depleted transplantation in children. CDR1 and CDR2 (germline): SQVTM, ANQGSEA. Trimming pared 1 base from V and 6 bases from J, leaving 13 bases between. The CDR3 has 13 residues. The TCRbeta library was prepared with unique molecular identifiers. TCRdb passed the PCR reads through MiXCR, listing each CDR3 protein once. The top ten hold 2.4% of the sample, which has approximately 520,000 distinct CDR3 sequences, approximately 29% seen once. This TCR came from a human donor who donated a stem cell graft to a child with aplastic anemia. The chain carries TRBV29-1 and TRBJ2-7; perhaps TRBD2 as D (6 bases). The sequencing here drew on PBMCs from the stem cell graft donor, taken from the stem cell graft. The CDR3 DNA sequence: TGCAGCGTTGAAGCGGGAGCTCTGCCCGAGCAGTACTTC. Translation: CSVEAGALPEQYF.